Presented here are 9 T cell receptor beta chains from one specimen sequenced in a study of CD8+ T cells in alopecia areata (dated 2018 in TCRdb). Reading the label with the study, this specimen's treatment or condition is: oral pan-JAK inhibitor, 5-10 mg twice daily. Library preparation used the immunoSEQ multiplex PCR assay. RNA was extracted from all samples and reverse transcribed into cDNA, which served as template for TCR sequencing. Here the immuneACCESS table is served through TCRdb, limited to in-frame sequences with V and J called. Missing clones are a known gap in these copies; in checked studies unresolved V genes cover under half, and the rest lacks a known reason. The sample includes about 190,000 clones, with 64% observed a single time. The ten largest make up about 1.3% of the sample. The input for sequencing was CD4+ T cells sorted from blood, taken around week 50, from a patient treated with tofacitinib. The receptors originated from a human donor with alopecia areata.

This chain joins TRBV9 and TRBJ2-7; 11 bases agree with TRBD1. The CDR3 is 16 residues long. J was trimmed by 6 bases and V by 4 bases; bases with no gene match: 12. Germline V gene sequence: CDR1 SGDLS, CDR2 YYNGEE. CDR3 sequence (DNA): TGTGCCAGCAGCCCACTCAGGACAGGGGGCGTATCCGAGCAGTACTTC. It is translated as CASSPLRTGGVSEQYF.

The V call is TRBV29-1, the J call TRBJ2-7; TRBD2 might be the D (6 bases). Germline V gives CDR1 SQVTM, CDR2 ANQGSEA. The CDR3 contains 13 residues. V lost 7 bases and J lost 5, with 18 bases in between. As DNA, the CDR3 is TGCAGCGCCCTGGGCGGGGCTTCAAACGAGCAGTACTTC. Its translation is CSALGGASNEQYF.

The CDR3 sequence is CAWSSWGVYNEQFF. The DNA for the CDR3 is TGTGCCTGGAGTTCGTGGGGGGTCTACAATGAGCAGTTCTTC. The chain carries TRBV30 and TRBJ2-1, with D tentatively TRBD2 (6 bases). Germline loops: CDR1 GTSNPN, CDR2 SVGIG (reference sequence). This CDR3 contains 14 residues. Trimming pared 2 bases from V and 3 bases from J, leaving 11 bases between.

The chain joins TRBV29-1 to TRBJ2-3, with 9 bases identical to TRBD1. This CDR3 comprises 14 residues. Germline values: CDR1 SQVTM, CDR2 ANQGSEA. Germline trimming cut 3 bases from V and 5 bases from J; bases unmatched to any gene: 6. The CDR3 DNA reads TGCAGCGTTGATGGGGACAGGGCAATAGATACGCAGTATTTT. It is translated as CSVDGDRAIDTQYF.

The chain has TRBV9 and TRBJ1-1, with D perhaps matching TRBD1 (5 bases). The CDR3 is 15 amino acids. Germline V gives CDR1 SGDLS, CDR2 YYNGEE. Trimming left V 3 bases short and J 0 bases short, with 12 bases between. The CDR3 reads CASSARQPLNTEAFF. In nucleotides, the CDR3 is TGTGCCAGCAGCGCGAGACAGCCCTTGAACACTGAAGCTTTCTTT. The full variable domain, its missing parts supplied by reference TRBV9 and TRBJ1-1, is DSGVTQTPKHLITATGQRVTLRCSPRSGDLSVYWYQQSLDQGLQFLIQYYNGEERAKGNILERFSAQQFPDLHSELNLSSLELGDSALYFCASSARQPLNTEAFFGQGTRLTVV.

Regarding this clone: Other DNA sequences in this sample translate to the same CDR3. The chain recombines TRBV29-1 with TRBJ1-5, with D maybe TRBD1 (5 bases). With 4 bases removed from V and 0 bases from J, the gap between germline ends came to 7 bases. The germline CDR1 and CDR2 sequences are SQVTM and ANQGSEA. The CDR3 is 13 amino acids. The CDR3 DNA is TGCAGCGTTGCAGGGAATAGCAATCAGCCCCAGCATTTT. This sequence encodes CSVAGNSNQPQHF. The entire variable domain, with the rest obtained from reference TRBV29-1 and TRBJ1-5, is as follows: SAVISQKPSRDICQRGTSLTIQCQVDSQVTMMFWYRQQPGQSLTLIATANQGSEATYESGFVIDKFPISRPNLTFSTLTVSNMSPEDSSIYLCSVAGNSNQPQHFGDGTRLSIL.

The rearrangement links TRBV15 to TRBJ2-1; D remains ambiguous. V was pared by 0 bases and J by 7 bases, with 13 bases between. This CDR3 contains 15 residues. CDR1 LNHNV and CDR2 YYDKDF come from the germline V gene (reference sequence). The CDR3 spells CATSRDRALGNEQFF. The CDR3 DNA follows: TGTGCCACCAGCAGAGATAGGGCTTTGGGGAATGAGCAGTTCTTC.

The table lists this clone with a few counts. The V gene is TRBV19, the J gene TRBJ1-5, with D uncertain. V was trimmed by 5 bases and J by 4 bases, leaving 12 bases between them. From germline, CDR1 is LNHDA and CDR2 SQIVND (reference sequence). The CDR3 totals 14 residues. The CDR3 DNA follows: TGTGCCAGTAGTCCCAGGACGGGTAATCAGCCCCAGCATTTT. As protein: CASSPRTGNQPQHF. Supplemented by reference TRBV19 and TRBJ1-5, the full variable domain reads DGGITQSPKYLFRKEGQNVTLSCEQNLNHDAMYWYRQDPGQGLRLIYYSQIVNDFQKGDIAEGYSVSREKKESFPLTVTSAQKNPTAFYLCASSPRTGNQPQHFGDGTRLSIL.

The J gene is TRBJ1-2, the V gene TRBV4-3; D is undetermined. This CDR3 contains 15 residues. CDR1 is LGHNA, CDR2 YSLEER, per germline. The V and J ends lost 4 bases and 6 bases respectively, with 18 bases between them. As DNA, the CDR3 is TGCGCCAGCAGCCCGTTCATGACGGGAATCGATGGCTACACCTTC. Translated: CASSPFMTGIDGYTF.